This T cell receptor beta chain derives from a study of Graves' ophthalmopathy and Graves' hyperthyroidism. V lost 0 bases to trimming and J lost 2 bases, with 11 bases between them. Germline assignment: CDR1 MNHEY and CDR2 SVGAGI. There are 15 residues in the CDR3. Beta-chain TCR CDR3 regions were amplified from RNA transcripts. First-round RT-PCR employed HTBI primers, with a second-round multiplex PCR after it. MiXCR, applied by TCRdb to the multiplex PCR reads, yields one record per CDR3 protein. The repertoire holds 350,000 to 450,000 distinct CDR3 sequences, with about 17% as singletons. Excluded were patients with other autoimmune diseases, uncontrolled infections, pregnancy or lactation. The PBMCs had their origin in roughly 10 ml of fresh peripheral blood.

The receptor was isolated from a woman between 18 and 30 years old with Graves' ophthalmopathy. This chain uses TRBV6-5 with TRBJ2-7; D call uncertain. Sequenced material: peripheral blood. The CDR3 DNA sequence: TGTGCCAGCAGTTACTCGCGCACCCTGACCTACGAGCAGTACTTC. This codes for CASSYSRTLTYEQYF.